This T cell receptor beta chain stems from a study of EBV T-cell therapy then PD-1 blockade in nasopharyngeal carcinoma (dated by TCRdb to 2020 to 2023). In light of the paper, this sample's time point label describes: 266 days after commencement of treatment, after nivolumab therapy. The treatment or condition label of this sample denotes: AdE1-LMPpoly-expanded autologous EBV-specific T-cell therapy followed by anti-PD-1 nivolumab. Genomic DNA was extracted from sorted cells using the Qiagen DNeasy Kit. Deep sequencing of the TCR beta chain was done on the immunoSEQ platform. The source study handled its data this way. Repertoire data analysis was performed with the immunoSEQ Analyzer software. Imported from immuneACCESS, the table was reduced by TCRdb to in-frame sequences with V and J called. These copies leave out some clones; in studies compared against another copy, an unresolved V gene accounts for under half, and the cause of the remainder is not known. V and J calls plus clone size are reproduced from that table; the DNA served to infer D and trimming. The sample contains tens of thousands of clones, under 90% of them found a single time. The top ten hold roughly a third of the sample.

Remarks on this clone: Its specific antigen is unknown. Base qualities are not recorded, but no much larger clone differs from it by a single base.

According to the germline V gene, CDR1 reads LGHNA and CDR2 reads YSLEER. From the cysteine up to the phenylalanine, the CDR3 has a length of 16 residues. Of all the DNA, just the CDR3 is kept, 48 bases in frame from base 1. Germline trimming amounts to 0 bases on V and 5 bases on J, with 7 as the count of junction bases outside the gene matches. The origin of this receptor is a man aged 40-49 years with nasopharyngeal carcinoma. Here the sequenced sample was CD8+ T cells from blood, taken at day 266 from a patient whose treatment included autologous EBV-specific T cells and nivolumab. The chain joins TRBV4-3 to TRBJ2-1; 7 bases in the middle match TRBD2. The DNA reads TGCGCCAGCAGCCAAGATCGGCAGCGGGGAGACAATGAGCAGTTCTTC. This codes for CASSQDRQRGDNEQFF.